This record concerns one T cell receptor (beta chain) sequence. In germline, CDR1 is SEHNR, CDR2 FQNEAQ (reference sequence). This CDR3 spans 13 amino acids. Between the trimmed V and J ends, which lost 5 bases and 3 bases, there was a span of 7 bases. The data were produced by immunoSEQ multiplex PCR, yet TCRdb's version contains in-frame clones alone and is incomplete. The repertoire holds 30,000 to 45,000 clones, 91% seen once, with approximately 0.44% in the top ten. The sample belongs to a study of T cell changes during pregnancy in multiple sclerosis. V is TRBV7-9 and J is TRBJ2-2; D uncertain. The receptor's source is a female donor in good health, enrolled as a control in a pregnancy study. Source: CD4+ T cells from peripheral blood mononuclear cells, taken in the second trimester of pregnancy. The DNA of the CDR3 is TGTGCCAGCAGCGAACAGTACACCGGGGAGCTGTTTTTT. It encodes CASSEQYTGELFF. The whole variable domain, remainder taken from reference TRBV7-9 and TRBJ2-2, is DTGVSQNPRHKITKRGQNVTFRCDPISEHNRLYWYRQTLGQGPEFLTYFQNEAQLEKSRLLSDRFSAERPKGSFSTLEIQRTEQGDSAMYLCASSEQYTGELFFGEGSRLTVL.